Each of the 14 T cell receptor beta chains below was sequenced from the same sample in a study of blood T cell repertoires in COVID-19. Using immunoSEQ multiplex PCR, the repertoire was profiled, and TCRdb retains in-frame clones only, with some absent. The data hold 150,000 to 160,000 clones, with roughly nine tenths observed a single time. Material for sequencing was peripheral blood. These receptor sequences come from a woman aged 35 to 49 with acute or convalescent COVID-19.

This clone came up once. The chain recombines TRBV11-2 with TRBJ2-7; 9 nucleotides line up with TRBD2. CDR1 and CDR2 (germline): SGHAT, FQNNGV. The CDR3 runs 12 residues. The V gene end was trimmed by 5 bases and the J gene end by 7 bases; junction bases not matched to a gene: 3. The CDR3 nucleotides read TGTGCCAGCAGCCGCGGGGGGGGTGAGCAGTACTTC. Residues: CASSRGGGEQYF. Based on the CDR3 plus reference TRBV11-2 and TRBJ2-7, the full variable domain is EAGVAQSPRYKIIEKRQSVAFWCNPISGHATLYWYQQILGQGPKLLIQFQNNGVVDDSQLPKDRFSAERLKGVDSTLKIQPAKLEDSAVYLCASSRGGGEQYFGPGTRLTVT.

The chain uses TRBV9 and TRBJ2-2; no clear D gene. The CDR3 extends over 13 amino acids. Germline-derived CDR1 and CDR2 are SGDLS and YYNGEE. Trimming removed 0 bases from V and 6 bases from J, with 6 bases in between. The chain's CDR3 is CASSVATAGELFF. DNA of the CDR3: TGTGCCAGCAGCGTAGCTACCGCCGGGGAGCTGTTTTTT.

The chain has TRBV28 and TRBJ1-2; D perhaps matches TRBD1 (5 bases). The V and J ends lost 6 bases and 7 bases respectively, with 18 bases between them. This CDR3 is built from 14 residues. Germline values: CDR1 MDHEN, CDR2 SYDVKM. The DNA of the CDR3 is TGTGCCAGCAGACAGTCCGGTGGGGCATCTGGCTACACCTTC. It specifies CASRQSGGASGYTF.

The chain combines TRBV4-2 with TRBJ2-7; the D gene is possibly TRBD2 (6 bases). V was shortened by 3 bases and J by 2 bases, with 11 bases between the two germline ends. CDR1 and CDR2 (germline): LGHNA, YNFKEQ. The CDR3 has 14 amino acids. The CDR3 DNA is TGTGCCAGCAGCCACCGGGGGACGCCCTACGAGCAGTACTTC. Translating it yields CASSHRGTPYEQYF.

This rearrangement joins TRBV9 to TRBJ1-1; possible D gene TRBD1, 5 bases. Germline V lookup: CDR1 SGDLS, CDR2 YYNGEE. Trimming removed 4 bases at V and 4 bases at J, with 20 bases between. This CDR3 is 16 amino acids long. The CDR3 bases are TGTGCCAGCAGCCCCCACGCCAAAGGTAGGGGCACTGAAGCTTTCTTT. Translated: CASSPHAKGRGTEAFF.

This clone was picked up one time. The chain recombines TRBV27 with TRBJ2-3; perhaps TRBD2 as D (6 bases). Germline V gene data show CDR1 as MNHEY and CDR2 as SMNVEV (reference sequence). Trimming took 3 bases from V and 2 from J, leaving 12 bases between them. The CDR3 loop spans 15 amino acids. The CDR3 region has the DNA TGTGCCAGCAGTTTCATCGGGAGTAACACAGATACGCAGTATTTT. Protein product: CASSFIGSNTDTQYF.

The chain is built from TRBV30 and TRBJ1-1; D is perhaps TRBD1 (5 bases). The CDR3 spans 15 residues. V lost 2 bases to trimming and J lost 5 bases, with 18 bases between them. The germline gives CDR1 GTSNPN, CDR2 SVGIG (reference sequence). The CDR3 nucleotides read TGTGCCTGGAGTCATGGGGCAGTTCCGACAACTGAAGCTTTCTTT. Protein: CAWSHGAVPTTEAFF.

J is TRBJ1-2 and V is TRBV6-5; D is unclear. Germline assignment: CDR1 MNHEY and CDR2 SVGAGI. V was pared by 5 bases and J by 7 bases, with 14 bases between. The CDR3 has 13 amino acids. The CDR3 here is CASSQPGSGGYTF. CDR3 sequence (DNA): TGTGCCAGCAGTCAACCCGGTTCGGGTGGCTACACCTTC.

The rearrangement uses TRBV28 and TRBJ1-1, with TRBD1 matching 8 bases. The CDR3 runs to 14 residues. Losses at the gene ends were 5 bases for V and 6 bases for J; bases not matched to a gene: 8. CDR1 and CDR2 (germline): MDHEN, SYDVKM. Written as DNA, the CDR3 is TGTGCCAGCAGTACCGGACAGGGAAGGTCTGAAGCTTTCTTT. It specifies CASSTGQGRSEAFF.

This clone was seen a few times. The V gene is TRBV3-1 (or the pseudogene TRBV3-2), the J gene TRBJ2-1; possible D gene TRBD1, 5 bases. Germline V CDR1 and CDR2: LGHDT, YNNKEL (reference sequence). The CDR3 totals 12 residues. V was shortened by 2 bases and J by 10 bases, with 9 bases between the two germline ends. DNA of the CDR3: TGTGCCAGCAGCCAACAGGGTGCCGAGCAGTTCTTC. Protein sequence: CASSQQGAEQFF.

The chain joins TRBV30 to TRBJ1-4; no clear D. V was cut by 3 bases and J by 4 bases, with 15 bases left in between. This CDR3 is 15 amino acids long. Germline V gene data show CDR1 as GTSNPN and CDR2 as SVGIG (reference sequence). This CDR3 reads CAWRQARRGNEKLFF. The DNA of the CDR3 is TGTGCCTGGAGACAAGCCAGACGGGGTAATGAAAAACTGTTTTTT.

This sequence joins TRBV6-5 and TRBJ2-5; possibly TRBD1 for D (6 bases). V was pared by 8 bases and J by 5 bases, with 21 bases between. Germline V gene lookup returns CDR1 MNHEY and CDR2 SVGAGI. The CDR3 loop spans 15 amino acids. CDR3 residues: CASVVFEGVLETQYF. CDR3 in DNA: TGTGCCAGCGTAGTGTTTGAGGGGGTCTTGGAGACCCAGTACTTC.

This clone was counted a few times. The CDR3 coding sequence is TGTGCCGGATCACCAGGGGACTCACCCCTCCACTTT. Protein product: CAGSPGDSPLHF. The V gene is TRBV30, the J gene TRBJ1-6; tentative D call: TRBD1 (6 bases). Germline CDR1 GTSNPN, CDR2 SVGIG (reference sequence). The CDR3 length is 12 residues. Trimming cost V 8 bases and J 10 bases, with 15 bases left between them.

The genes are TRBV2 and TRBJ2-3; 10 positions match TRBD2. Germline loops: CDR1 SNHLY, CDR2 FYNNEI. Losses at the gene ends were 2 bases for V and 0 bases for J; bases not matched to a gene: 5. There are 17 residues in the CDR3. CDR3 bases: TGTGCCAGCAGTGAACTAGCGGGGGCTTCTAGCACAGATACGCAGTATTTT. It is translated as CASSELAGASSTDTQYF. Full variable domain (missing parts from reference TRBV2 and TRBJ2-3): EPEVTQTPSHQVTQMGQEVILRCVPISNHLYFYWYRQILGQKVEFLVSFYNNEISEKSEIFDDQFSVERPDGSNFTLKIRSTKLEDSAMYFCASSELAGASSTDTQYFGPGTRLTVL.